The 25 T cell receptor beta chains below all came from one sample that was sequenced in a study of T cells in Graves' hyperthyroidism and ophthalmopathy. Researchers took RNA transcripts and amplified the TCR beta CDR3 regions from them. TCR CDR3 regions were first amplified by RT-PCR with HTBI primers. TCRdb reprocessed the multiplex PCR reads via MiXCR and lists one record per CDR3 protein. The sample yields 350,000 or so distinct CDR3 sequences, around 23% seen once. The sequenced sample was blood. The receptors come from a woman aged 45-59 years with Graves' hyperthyroidism.

V gene TRBV19 combines with J gene TRBJ1-1, with a possible D match to TRBD1 (5 bases). The ends were cut back, 7 bases at V and 4 bases at J, with 7 bases in the middle. Germline V gene data show CDR1 as LNHDA and CDR2 as SQIVND (reference sequence). The CDR3 has 11 residues. The CDR3 loop is CASTGFTEAFF. The CDR3 nucleotides are TGTGCCAGTACAGGGTTCACTGAAGCTTTCTTT.

This clonotype has a count of ten or more. The chain is built from TRBV7-3 and TRBJ2-1, with 10 bases that match TRBD2. Germline V gives CDR1 SGHTA, CDR2 FQGTGA. V trimming: 3 bases; J trimming: 5 bases; junction bases outside the gene matches: 4. The CDR3 sequence is 15 residues long. The CDR3 loop reads CASSFGAGGNNEQFF. The CDR3 DNA reads TGTGCCAGCAGCTTTGGAGCGGGGGGGAACAATGAGCAGTTCTTC.

In this sample, this clonotype turned up many times. The chain joins TRBV7-6 to TRBJ2-4, with 10 bases that match TRBD2. Trimming cost V 2 bases and J 1 base; bases outside gene matches: 5. CDR1 and CDR2 (germline): SGHVS, FNYEAQ. The CDR3 spans 17 residues. CDR3 nucleotide sequence: TGTGCCAGCAGCTTACTAGCGGGAGAGGGGGCCAAAAACATTCAGTACTTC. Protein: CASSLLAGEGAKNIQYF.

This clonotype was detected many times. Here the CDR3 DNA reads TGTGCCAGCAGCCACCGGACTAGGGACAATGAGCAGTTCTTC. Translated: CASSHRTRDNEQFF. The chain carries TRBV3-1 and TRBJ2-1; TRBD2 aligns across 7 bases. The CDR3 sequence is 14 residues long. After removal of 3 bases from V and 5 bases from J, the junction contained 4 bases not matched to a gene. CDR1 LGHDT and CDR2 YNNKEL come from the germline V gene (reference sequence).

The V and J genes are TRBV20-1 and TRBJ1-1; D gene ambiguous. CDR1 and CDR2 (germline): DFQATT, SNEGSKA (reference sequence). The CDR3 has 11 amino acids. V was shortened by 2 bases and J by 7 bases, with 8 bases between the two germline ends. The DNA of the CDR3 is TGCAGTGCTAGAACGACGCTTGAAGCTTTCTTT. Its protein product is CSARTTLEAFF.

The genes are TRBV6-5 and TRBJ1-2; D unclear. Germline CDR1 and CDR2: MNHEY and SVGAGI. This CDR3 is built from 16 residues. The V end was cut by 0 bases, the J end by 0 bases, with 11 bases between. CDR3 bases: TGTGCCAGCAGTTACTCGTTTTCGACCCCTAACTATGGCTACACCTTC. This translates into CASSYSFSTPNYGYTF.

The chain carries TRBV6-1 and TRBJ2-7; 10 positions agree with TRBD2. CDR3 length: 14 amino acids. Losses at the gene ends were 6 bases for V and 2 bases for J; bases not matched to a gene: 4. Per germline, CDR1 MNHNS and CDR2 SASEGT. The CDR3 region has the DNA TGTGCCAGCAGGATAGCGGGGGGCCCCTACGAGCAGTACTTC. This translates into CASRIAGGPYEQYF.

The chain carries TRBV11-1 and TRBJ2-5, with D maybe TRBD1 (5 bases). V lost 1 base and J lost 1, with 7 bases in between. Germline V gene sequence: CDR1 SGHAT, CDR2 FQDESV (reference sequence). The CDR3 consists of 14 residues. CDR3 DNA: TGTGCCAGCAGCTTAGGGACACTCCAAGAGACCCAGTACTTC. The encoded protein is CASSLGTLQETQYF.

A few counts support this clonotype. This chain connects TRBV25-1 to TRBJ2-3, with 7 bases lining up with TRBD1. The CDR3 extends over 14 amino acids. Germline lookup yields CDR1 MGHDK and CDR2 SYGVNS. The V and J ends lost 6 bases and 6 bases, in that order; junction bases with no gene match: 9. CDR3 nucleotide sequence: TGTGCCAGCAGCCGGGACAGCGCTTCGGATACGCAGTATTTT. Translated: CASSRDSASDTQYF.

This chain joins TRBV2 and TRBJ2-7; D unresolved. The CDR3 has 13 amino acids. Deletions cut 7 bases from V and 0 bases from J, with 10 bases between. The germline gives CDR1 SNHLY, CDR2 FYNNEI. In nucleotides, the CDR3 is TGTGCCAGCAACCCAGACACCTCCTACGAGCAGTACTTC. Translating it yields CASNPDTSYEQYF.

V is TRBV10-3 and J is TRBJ1-5, with D unclear. Germline values: CDR1 ENHRY, CDR2 SYGVKD. The V end was cut by 6 bases, the J end by 2 bases, with 8 bases between. The CDR3 is 13 residues long. CDR3 sequence (DNA): TGTGCCATCAGGGCTGAGGGCAATCAGCCCCAGCATTTT. Its protein product is CAIRAEGNQPQHF.

This clonotype was seen many times. The CDR3 sequence: CASSEQGRTDTQYF. Written as DNA, the CDR3 is TGTGCCAGCAGTGAACAGGGAAGGACAGATACGCAGTATTTT. The chain uses TRBV27 and TRBJ2-3, with a weak D call TRBD1 (6 bases). The CDR3 spans 14 residues. The V end was cut by 5 bases, the J end by 3 bases, with 12 bases between. Germline-derived CDR1 and CDR2 are MNHEY and SMNVEV (reference sequence).

This clonotype was observed many times. This chain connects TRBV6-1 to TRBJ2-3; D might be TRBD1 or TRBD2, each matching 5 bases. Per the germline V gene, CDR1 is MNHNS and CDR2 is SASEGT. V lost 0 bases to trimming and J lost 6 bases, with 10 bases between them. The CDR3 length is 14 residues. In DNA form, the CDR3 reads TGTGCCAGCAGTGAAGCGACGGGGCGGGATACGCAGTATTTT. It codes for CASSEATGRDTQYF.

This clonotype has a count of ten or more. The rearrangement joins TRBV12-3 or TRBV12-4 to TRBJ2-3; TRBD1 matches at 10 bases. The CDR3 spans 14 residues. J lost 6 bases, V lost 3 bases, and 3 bases had no gene match. The CDR3 DNA reads as TGTGCCAGCAGTTTGGGACAGGGGAGGGATACGCAGTATTTT. Its protein is CASSLGQGRDTQYF.

The table lists this clonotype with a few counts. The J gene is TRBJ2-6, the V gene TRBV10-3; possible D gene TRBD1, 6 bases. Per germline, CDR1 ENHRY and CDR2 SYGVKD. The V gene lost 6 bases and the J gene lost 4 bases, with 16 bases spanning the gap. The CDR3 consists of 16 residues. CDR3 DNA sequence: TGTGCCATCAGGTATAATCAGGGGTCCGGGGCCAACGTCCTGACTTTC. Translated, it gives CAIRYNQGSGANVLTF.

On this clonotype itself: A much larger clone lies a single base off, so this may be a read error. V and J are TRBV5-5 and TRBJ2-5; D is undetermined. The CDR3 is 16 residues long. CDR1 SGHKS and CDR2 YYEKEE come from the germline V gene (reference sequence). V gave up 0 bases and J gave up 7 bases, with 19 bases separating them. The CDR3: CASSLVLRPSEGTQYF. The CDR3 DNA reads as TGTGCCAGCAGCTTGGTACTCCGTCCCTCGGAAGGGACCCAGTACTTC.

DNA of the CDR3: TGTGCCAGCAGTCAGGTGGGACAGGGGGCTCAAAGGCAGTACTTC. Protein sequence: CASSQVGQGAQRQYF. This chain connects TRBV2 to TRBJ2-7; 12 bases agree with TRBD1. V shed 5 bases and J 9 bases; nucleotides not matched to a gene: 11. This CDR3 contains 15 residues. The V gene's germline CDR1 is SNHLY and CDR2 FYNNEI.

The chain recombines TRBV20-1 with TRBJ1-6; maybe TRBD1 (5 bases). Germline V gene lookup returns CDR1 DFQATT and CDR2 SNEGSKA (reference sequence). V lost 0 bases to trimming and J lost 8 bases, with 14 bases between them. The CDR3 is 15 amino acids. This chain's CDR3 is CSARDARVVDSPLHF. CDR3 bases: TGCAGTGCTAGAGATGCCAGGGTGGTGGATTCACCCCTCCACTTT.

This clonotype was recorded a few times. J is TRBJ2-7 and V is TRBV12-3 or TRBV12-4; TRBD1 aligns across 8 bases. The CDR3 is 17 amino acids. V lost 3 bases and J lost 3; bases outside the gene matches: 13. CDR3 DNA: TGTGCCAGCAGTTTCTTCGTGGGCAGGGGGCAAAACTACGAGCAGTACTTC. Its protein product is CASSFFVGRGQNYEQYF.

This clonotype has at least ten counts. The rearrangement uses TRBV28 and TRBJ2-3, with 12 bases lining up with TRBD2. This CDR3 spans 16 amino acids. J was trimmed by 7 bases and V by 4 bases; bases with no gene match: 9. Germline values: CDR1 MDHEN, CDR2 SYDVKM. CDR3 bases: TGTGCCAGCAGTTCCTTGACTAGCGGGGGAAAGAATACGCAGTATTTT. Translating gives CASSSLTSGGKNTQYF.

This chain joins TRBV6-1 and TRBJ2-4; TRBD1 matches 9 bases. Per the germline V gene, CDR1 is MNHNS and CDR2 is SASEGT. The CDR3 contains 13 residues. V trimming: 10 bases; J trimming: 8 bases; junction bases outside the gene matches: 9. CDR3 protein: CATQQGAWDIQYF. The CDR3 bases are TGTGCCACGCAACAGGGGGCTTGGGACATTCAGTACTTC.

V usage is TRBV7-9 and J usage is TRBJ2-7; D unclear. The CDR3 totals 16 residues. From germline, CDR1 is SEHNR and CDR2 FQNEAQ (reference sequence). Trimming removed 6 bases from V and 0 bases from J, with 18 bases in between. CDR3 DNA: TGTGCCAGCAGTCCCGTCGCTGGCGCGAGCTCCTACGAGCAGTACTTC. Amino acid sequence: CASSPVAGASSYEQYF.

This clonotype was seen a handful of times. This rearrangement joins TRBV7-9 to TRBJ1-1; D perhaps matches TRBD1 (5 bases). The CDR3 is 14 residues long. V lost 4 bases and J 5 bases, leaving 14 bases between the germline ends. Germline V gene sequence: CDR1 SEHNR, CDR2 FQNEAQ (reference sequence). The CDR3 sequence: CASSSGGGSTEAFF. CDR3 nucleotide sequence: TGTGCCAGCAGCTCCGGGGGGGGTTCAACTGAAGCTTTCTTT.

This clonotype was seen many times. The chain links TRBV7-3 to TRBJ1-2, with a possible D match to TRBD1 (5 bases). V was shortened by 5 bases and J by 6 bases, with 19 bases between the two germline ends. Germline V gene sequence: CDR1 SGHTA, CDR2 FQGTGA. The CDR3 runs to 15 residues. CDR3 residues: CASSPDSLSLHGYTF. CDR3 DNA: TGTGCCAGCAGCCCTGACAGCCTCTCCCTTCATGGCTACACCTTC.

This clonotype was counted ten times or more. This chain links TRBV14 with TRBJ2-7; 7 bases are a match to TRBD2. V was pared by 4 bases and J by 5 bases, with 17 bases of the junction left unmatched. Germline values: CDR1 SGHDN, CDR2 FVKESK. This CDR3 is built from 17 residues. CDR3 loop: CASSPLSWREGPNEQYF. The CDR3, as DNA: TGTGCCAGCAGCCCCCTTTCCTGGAGGGAGGGCCCAAACGAGCAGTACTTC.